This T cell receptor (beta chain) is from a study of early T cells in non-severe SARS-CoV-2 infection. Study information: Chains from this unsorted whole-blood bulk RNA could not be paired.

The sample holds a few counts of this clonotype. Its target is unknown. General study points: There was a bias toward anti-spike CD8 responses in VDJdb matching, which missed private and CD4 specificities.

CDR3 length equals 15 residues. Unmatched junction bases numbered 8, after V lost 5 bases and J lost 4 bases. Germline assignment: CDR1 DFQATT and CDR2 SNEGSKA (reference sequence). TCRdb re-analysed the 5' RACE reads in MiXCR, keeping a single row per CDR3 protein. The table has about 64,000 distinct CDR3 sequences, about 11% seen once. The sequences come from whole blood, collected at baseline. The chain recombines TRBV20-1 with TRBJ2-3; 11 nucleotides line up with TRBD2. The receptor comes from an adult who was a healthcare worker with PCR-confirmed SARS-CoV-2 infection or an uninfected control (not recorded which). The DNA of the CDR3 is TGCAGTGCTGTGCTTAGCGGGGGGGCCGCAGATACGCAGTATTTT. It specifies CSAVLSGGAADTQYF.